This T cell receptor (beta chain) was sequenced during a study of blood T cell repertoires in COVID-19. In the study overall: Researchers got acute and convalescent COVID-19 samples from the United States, Italy and Spain.

The V gene end was trimmed by 6 bases and the J gene end by 4 bases; junction bases not matched to a gene: 6. This CDR3 contains 13 residues. As handled by the study authors: The assay estimated nucleated cells by amplifying reference gene primers. TCRdb keeps only in-frame clones here, not all; method: immunoSEQ multiplex PCR. V, J and clone size derive from that table, while D and trimming were established from the DNA sequence. The sample lists about 200,000 clones, approximately 87% occurring once. The TCR was taken from a woman in her seventies with acute or convalescent COVID-19. This chain links TRBV12-3 or TRBV12-4 with TRBJ2-7; 7 nucleotides line up with TRBD1. Specimen: peripheral blood. The CDR3 region has the DNA TGTGCCAGCAGCCAAGGACAGGCGTACGAGCAGTACTTC. Translation: CASSQGQAYEQYF.